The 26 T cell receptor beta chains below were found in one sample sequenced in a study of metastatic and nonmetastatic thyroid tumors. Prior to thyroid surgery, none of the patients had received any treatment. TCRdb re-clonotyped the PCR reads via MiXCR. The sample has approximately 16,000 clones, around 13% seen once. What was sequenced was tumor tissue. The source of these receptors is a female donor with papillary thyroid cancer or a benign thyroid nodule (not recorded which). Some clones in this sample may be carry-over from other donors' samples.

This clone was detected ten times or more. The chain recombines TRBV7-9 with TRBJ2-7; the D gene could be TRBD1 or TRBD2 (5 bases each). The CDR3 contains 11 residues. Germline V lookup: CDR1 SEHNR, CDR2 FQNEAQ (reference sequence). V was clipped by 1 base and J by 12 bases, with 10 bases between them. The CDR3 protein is CASSLGGIGYF. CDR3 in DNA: TGTGCCAGCAGCTTAGGGGGGATTGGGTACTTC.

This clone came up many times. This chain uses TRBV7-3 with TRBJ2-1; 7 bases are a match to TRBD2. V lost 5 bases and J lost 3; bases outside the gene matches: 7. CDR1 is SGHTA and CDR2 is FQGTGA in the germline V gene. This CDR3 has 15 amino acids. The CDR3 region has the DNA TGTGCCAGCAGCCAATGGCGGGGGAACTACAATGAGCAGTTCTTC. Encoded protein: CASSQWRGNYNEQFF. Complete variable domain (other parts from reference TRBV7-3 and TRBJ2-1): GAGVSQTPSNKVTEKGKYVELRCDPISGHTALYWYRQSLGQGPEFLIYFQGTGAADDSGLPNDRFFAVRPEGSVSTLKIQRTERGDSAVYLCASSQWRGNYNEQFFGPGTRLTVL.

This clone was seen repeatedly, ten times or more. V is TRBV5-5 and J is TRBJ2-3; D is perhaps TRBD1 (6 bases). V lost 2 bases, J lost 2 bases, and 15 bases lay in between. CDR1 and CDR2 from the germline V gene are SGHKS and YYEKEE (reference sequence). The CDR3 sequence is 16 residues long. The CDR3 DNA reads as TGTGCCAGCAGCTTCGAACCGGGACACCTCACAGATACGCAGTATTTT. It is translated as CASSFEPGHLTDTQYF.

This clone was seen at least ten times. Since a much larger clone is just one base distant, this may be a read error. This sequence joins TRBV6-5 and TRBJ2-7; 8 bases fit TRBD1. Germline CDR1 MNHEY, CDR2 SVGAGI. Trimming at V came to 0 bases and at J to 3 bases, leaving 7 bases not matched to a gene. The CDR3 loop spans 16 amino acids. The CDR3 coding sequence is TGTGCCAGCAGTTACTCAGAGACAGGGGTCTTCTACGAGCAGTACTTC. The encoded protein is CASSYSETGVFYEQYF.

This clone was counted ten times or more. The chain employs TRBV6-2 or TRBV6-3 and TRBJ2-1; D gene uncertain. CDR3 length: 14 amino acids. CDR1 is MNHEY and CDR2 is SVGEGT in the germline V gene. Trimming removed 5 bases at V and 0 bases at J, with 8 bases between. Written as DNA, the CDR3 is TGTGCCAGCAGTACGCGGTTCTCCTACAATGAGCAGTTCTTC. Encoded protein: CASSTRFSYNEQFF.

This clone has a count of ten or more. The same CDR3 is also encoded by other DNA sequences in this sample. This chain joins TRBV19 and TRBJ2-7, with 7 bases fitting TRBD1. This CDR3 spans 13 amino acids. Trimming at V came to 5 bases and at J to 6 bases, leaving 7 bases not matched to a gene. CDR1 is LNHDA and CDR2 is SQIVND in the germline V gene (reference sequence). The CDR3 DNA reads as TGTGCCAGTAGTTCTAACAGGGGAAGCGAGCAGTACTTC. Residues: CASSSNRGSEQYF.

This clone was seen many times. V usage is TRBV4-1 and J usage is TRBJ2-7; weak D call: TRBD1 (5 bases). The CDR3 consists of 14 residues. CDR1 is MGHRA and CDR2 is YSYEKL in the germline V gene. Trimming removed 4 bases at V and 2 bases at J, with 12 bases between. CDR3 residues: CASSPDAGTYEQYF. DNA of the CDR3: TGCGCCAGCAGCCCCGATGCAGGGACCTACGAGCAGTACTTC.

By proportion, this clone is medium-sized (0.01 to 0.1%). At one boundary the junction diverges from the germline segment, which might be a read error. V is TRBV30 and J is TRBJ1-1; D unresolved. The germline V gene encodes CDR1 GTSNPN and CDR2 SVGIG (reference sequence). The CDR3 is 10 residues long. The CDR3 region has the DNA TGTGCCTGGAGTATCCCGGAAGGTTTCTTT. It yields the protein CAWSIPEGFF.

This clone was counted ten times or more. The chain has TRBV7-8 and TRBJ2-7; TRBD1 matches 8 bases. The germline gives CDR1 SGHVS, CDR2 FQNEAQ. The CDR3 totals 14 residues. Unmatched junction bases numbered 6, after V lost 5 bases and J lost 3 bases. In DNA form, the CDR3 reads TGTGCCAGCAGCCAGGACAGGGAAATCTACGAGCAGTACTTC. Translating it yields CASSQDREIYEQYF. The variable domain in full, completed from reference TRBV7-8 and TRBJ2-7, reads GAGVSQSPRYKVAKRGQDVALRCDPISGHVSLFWYQQALGQGPEFLTYFQNEAQLDKSGLPSDRFFAERPEGSVSTLKIQRTQQEDSAVYLCASSQDREIYEQYFGPGTRLTVT.

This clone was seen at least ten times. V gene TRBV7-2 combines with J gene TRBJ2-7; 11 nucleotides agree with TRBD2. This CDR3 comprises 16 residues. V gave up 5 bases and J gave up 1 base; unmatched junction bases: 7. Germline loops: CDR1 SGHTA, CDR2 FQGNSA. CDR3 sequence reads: CASSVLAGGSSYEQYF. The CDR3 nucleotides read TGTGCCAGCAGCGTTCTAGCGGGGGGAAGTTCCTACGAGCAGTACTTC. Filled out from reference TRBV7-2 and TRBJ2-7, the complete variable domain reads GAGVSQSPSNKVTEKGKDVELRCDPISGHTALYWYRQSLGQGLEFLIYFQGNSAPDKSGLPSDRFSAERTGGSVSTLTIQRTQQEDSAVYLCASSVLAGGSSYEQYFGPGTRLTVT.

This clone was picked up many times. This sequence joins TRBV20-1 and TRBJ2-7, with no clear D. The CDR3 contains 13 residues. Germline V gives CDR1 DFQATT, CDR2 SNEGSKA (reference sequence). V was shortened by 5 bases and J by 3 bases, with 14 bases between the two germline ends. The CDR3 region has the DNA TGCAGTGCTGACACTAATTTCGGCTACGAGCAGTACTTC. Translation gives CSADTNFGYEQYF.

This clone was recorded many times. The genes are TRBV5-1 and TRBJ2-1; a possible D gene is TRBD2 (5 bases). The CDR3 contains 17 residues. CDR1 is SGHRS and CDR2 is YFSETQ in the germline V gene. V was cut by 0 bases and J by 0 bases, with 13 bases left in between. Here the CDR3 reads CASSLDVLANSYNEQFF. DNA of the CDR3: TGCGCCAGCAGCTTGGACGTCCTAGCTAACTCCTACAATGAGCAGTTCTTC.

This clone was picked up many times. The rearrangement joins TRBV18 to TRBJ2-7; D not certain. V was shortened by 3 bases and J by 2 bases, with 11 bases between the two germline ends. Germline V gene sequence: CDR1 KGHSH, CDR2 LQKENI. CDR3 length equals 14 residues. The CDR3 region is CASSPRLDPYEQYF. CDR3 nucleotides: TGTGCCAGCTCACCCCGACTCGACCCCTACGAGCAGTACTTC.

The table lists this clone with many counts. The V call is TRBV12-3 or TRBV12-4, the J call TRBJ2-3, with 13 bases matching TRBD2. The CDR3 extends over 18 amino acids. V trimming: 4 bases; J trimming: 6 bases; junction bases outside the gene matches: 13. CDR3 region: CASSSLPGLAGRADTQYF. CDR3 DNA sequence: TGTGCCAGCAGTTCCCTACCGGGACTAGCGGGAAGGGCGGATACGCAGTATTTT.

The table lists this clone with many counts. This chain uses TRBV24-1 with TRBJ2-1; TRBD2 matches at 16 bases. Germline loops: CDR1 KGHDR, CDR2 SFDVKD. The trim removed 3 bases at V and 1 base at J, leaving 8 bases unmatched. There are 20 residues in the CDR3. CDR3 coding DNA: TGTGCCACCAGTGATCCCCCGGGACTAGCGGGAGGGAGGTCCTACAATGAGCAGTTCTTC. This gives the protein CATSDPPGLAGGRSYNEQFF.

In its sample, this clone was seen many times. Here the CDR3 DNA reads TGTGCCAGCAGGACTACAGGGGCTTCGACGTGGTTCTTC. It translates to CASRTTGASTWFF. The chain couples TRBV3-1 to TRBJ2-1; 7 bases align to TRBD1. This CDR3 is 13 amino acids long. J lost 15 bases, V lost 6 bases, and 14 bases had no gene match. Looked up from germline, CDR1 is LGHDT and CDR2 is YNNKEL (reference sequence).

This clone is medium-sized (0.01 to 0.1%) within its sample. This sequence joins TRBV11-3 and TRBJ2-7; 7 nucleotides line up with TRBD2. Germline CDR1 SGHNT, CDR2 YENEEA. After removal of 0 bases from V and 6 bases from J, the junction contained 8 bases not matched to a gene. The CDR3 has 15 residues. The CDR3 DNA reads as TGTGCCAGCAGCTTAGATGGCCAGCGGGGTGGCGAGCAGTACTTC. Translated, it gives CASSLDGQRGGEQYF.

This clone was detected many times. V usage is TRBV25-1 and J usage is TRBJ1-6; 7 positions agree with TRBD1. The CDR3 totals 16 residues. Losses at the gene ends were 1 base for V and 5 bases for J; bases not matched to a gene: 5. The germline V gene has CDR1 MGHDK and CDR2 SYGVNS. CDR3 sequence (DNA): TGTGCCAGCAGTGAATCCCGGGACAGAAATAATTCACCCCTCCACTTT. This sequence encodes CASSESRDRNNSPLHF.

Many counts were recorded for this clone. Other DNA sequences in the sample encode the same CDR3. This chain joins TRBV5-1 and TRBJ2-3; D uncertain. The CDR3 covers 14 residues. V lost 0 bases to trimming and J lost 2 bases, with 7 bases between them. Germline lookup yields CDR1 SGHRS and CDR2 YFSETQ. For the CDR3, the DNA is TGCGCCAGCAGCTTGGCGACGCACACAGATACGCAGTATTTT. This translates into CASSLATHTDTQYF.

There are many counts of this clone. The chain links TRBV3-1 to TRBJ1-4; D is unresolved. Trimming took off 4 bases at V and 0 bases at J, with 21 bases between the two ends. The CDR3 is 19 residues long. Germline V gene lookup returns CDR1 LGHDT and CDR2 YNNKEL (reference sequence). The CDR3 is CASSPFSFRDSATNEKLFF. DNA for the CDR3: TGTGCCAGCAGCCCCTTCTCTTTCCGAGACTCTGCAACTAATGAAAAACTGTTTTTT.

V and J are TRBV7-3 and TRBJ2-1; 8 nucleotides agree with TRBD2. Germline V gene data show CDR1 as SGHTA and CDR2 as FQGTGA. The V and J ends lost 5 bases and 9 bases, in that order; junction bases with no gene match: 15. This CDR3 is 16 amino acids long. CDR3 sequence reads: CASSLRAGVSNGEQFF. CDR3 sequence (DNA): TGTGCCAGCAGCCTAAGAGCGGGAGTGTCAAACGGTGAGCAGTTCTTC.

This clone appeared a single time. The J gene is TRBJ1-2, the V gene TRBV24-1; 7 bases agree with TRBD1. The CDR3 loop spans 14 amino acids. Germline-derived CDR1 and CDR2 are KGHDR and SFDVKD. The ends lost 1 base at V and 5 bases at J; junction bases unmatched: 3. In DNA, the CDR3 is TGTGCCACCAGTGATTTACGACAGGGATATGGCTACACCTTC. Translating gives CATSDLRQGYGYTF.

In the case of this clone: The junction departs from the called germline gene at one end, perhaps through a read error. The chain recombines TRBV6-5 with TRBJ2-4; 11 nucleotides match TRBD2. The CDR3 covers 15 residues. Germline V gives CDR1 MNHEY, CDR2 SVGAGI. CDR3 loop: CASSYSTSGSDIHNF. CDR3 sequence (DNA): TGTGCCAGCAGTTACTCCACTAGCGGGAGTGACATTCACAACTTC.

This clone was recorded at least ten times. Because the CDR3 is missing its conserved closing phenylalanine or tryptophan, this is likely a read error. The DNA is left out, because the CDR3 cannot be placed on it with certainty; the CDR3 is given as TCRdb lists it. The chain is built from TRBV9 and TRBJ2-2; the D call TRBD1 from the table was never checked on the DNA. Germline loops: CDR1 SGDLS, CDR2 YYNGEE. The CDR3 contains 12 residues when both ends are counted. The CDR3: CASSSRDRGSAG.

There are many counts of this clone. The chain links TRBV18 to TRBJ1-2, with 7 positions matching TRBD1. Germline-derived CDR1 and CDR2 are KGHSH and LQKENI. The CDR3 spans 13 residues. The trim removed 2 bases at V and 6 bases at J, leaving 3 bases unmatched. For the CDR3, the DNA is TGTGCCAGCTCACCAATTCAGGGGGATGGCTACACCTTC. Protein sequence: CASSPIQGDGYTF.

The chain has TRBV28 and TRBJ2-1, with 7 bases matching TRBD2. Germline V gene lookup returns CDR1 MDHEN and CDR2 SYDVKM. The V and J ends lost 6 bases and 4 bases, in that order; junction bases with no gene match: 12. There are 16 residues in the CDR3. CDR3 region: CASSLPGGGQYNEQFF. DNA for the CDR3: TGTGCCAGCAGCTTGCCGGGGGGAGGGCAATACAATGAGCAGTTCTTC.